The 21 T cell receptor beta chains below come from one sample, sequenced in a study of response to subunit inactivated influenza vaccine. TCRdb reanalysed the RT-PCR reads using MiXCR and keeps one entry per CDR3 protein. The sample lists hundreds of thousands of distinct CDR3 sequences; more than 15% were seen once. Sequenced here: CD4+ T cells sorted from PBMCs, sampled less than 25 months after vaccination. The source is a man aged 50-75 years who received an inactivated influenza vaccine.

The V call is TRBV4-1, the J call TRBJ2-3; 7 bases fit TRBD2. Trimming took 3 bases from V and 6 from J; bases not matched to a gene: 6. The CDR3 covers 14 residues. Germline V CDR1 and CDR2: MGHRA, YSYEKL. The CDR3 DNA follows: TGCGCCAGCAGCCAGAACCGGGAGGATGATACGCAGTATTTT. It is translated as CASSQNREDDTQYF.

The chain recombines TRBV7-2 with TRBJ1-2; no clear D gene. The V end lost 6 bases, the J end lost 3 bases, and 5 bases lay between the germline ends. The germline V gene encodes CDR1 SGHTA and CDR2 FQGNSA. This CDR3 spans 11 amino acids. CDR3: CASSDHYGYTF. CDR3 in DNA: TGTGCCAGCAGTGACCACTATGGCTACACCTTC.

This chain uses TRBV5-1 with TRBJ2-3; TRBD1 matches at 10 bases. Germline trimming cut 7 bases from V and 3 bases from J; bases unmatched to any gene: 5. Germline V gives CDR1 SGHRS, CDR2 YFSETQ. The CDR3 is made up of 14 amino acids. The CDR3 spells CASAGQGVTDTQYF. CDR3 DNA: TGCGCCAGCGCCGGACAGGGGGTGACAGATACGCAGTATTTT.

This clonotype was seen more than once but under ten times. The chain couples TRBV20-1 to TRBJ2-3; D possibly corresponds to TRBD1 (5 bases). The germline gives CDR1 DFQATT, CDR2 SNEGSKA (reference sequence). The CDR3 sequence is 12 residues long. V lost 7 bases and J lost 1, with 9 bases in between. In DNA form, the CDR3 reads TGCAGTGGTCAGGGTGGCACAGATACGCAGTATTTT. Its protein product is CSGQGGTDTQYF.

This clonotype showed up just once. The chain combines TRBV6-9 with TRBJ2-3; TRBD2 matches at 9 bases. V gave up 0 bases and J gave up 2 bases; unmatched junction bases: 12. This CDR3 comprises 19 residues. CDR1 and CDR2 (germline): MNHGY, SVAAGI. DNA of the CDR3: TGTGCCAGCAGTTATTCGTTGTCTAGCGGGGAGCTTTCCACAGATACGCAGTATTTT. Its protein is CASSYSLSSGELSTDTQYF.

This chain joins TRBV28 and TRBJ1-5, with D unclear. V was shortened by 5 bases and J by 3 bases, with 11 bases between the two germline ends. The CDR3 has 14 residues. Germline CDR1 MDHEN, CDR2 SYDVKM. CDR3 protein: CASSDGSNNQPQHF. CDR3 DNA sequence: TGTGCCAGCAGTGATGGCAGTAACAATCAGCCCCAGCATTTT.

This rearrangement joins TRBV10-3 to TRBJ1-5, with D possibly TRBD1 on 5 matching bases. The CDR3 totals 14 residues. With 0 bases removed from V and 7 bases from J, the gap between germline ends came to 10 bases. CDR1 is ENHRY and CDR2 is SYGVKD in the germline V gene. The CDR3 spells CAISESQGGQPQHF. CDR3 DNA: TGTGCCATCAGTGAGTCCCAGGGAGGGCAGCCCCAGCATTTT.

This clonotype occurred a few times. The chain has TRBV18 and TRBJ2-5; D possibly corresponds to TRBD2 (6 bases). Germline CDR1 reads KGHSH; CDR2 reads LQKENI. V was pared by 6 bases and J by 4 bases, with 12 bases between. CDR3 length: 13 residues. DNA for the CDR3: TGTGCCAGCTCTAACGGGGGTGGAGAGACCCAGTACTTC. It specifies CASSNGGGETQYF.

Points on this clonotype: A read error may explain this, as a much larger clone is one base away. V gene TRBV5-6 combines with J gene TRBJ2-3; no clear D gene. Per the germline V gene, CDR1 is SGHDT and CDR2 is YYEEEE. This CDR3 has 17 amino acids. DNA for the CDR3: TGTGCCAGCAGCTTGTTCCTAGACCAAAGATTCACAGATACGCGGTATTTT. It is translated as CASSLFLDQRFTDTRYF.

The chain combines TRBV4-3 with TRBJ1-4; 10 bases map to TRBD1. This CDR3 has 16 residues. The V segment lost 1 base and the J segment 8 bases; nucleotides outside the gene matches: 7. Germline V lookup: CDR1 LGHNA, CDR2 YSLEER. CDR3: CASSQAPGQGKEKLFF. The CDR3 nucleotides are TGCGCCAGCAGCCAAGCGCCGGGACAGGGGAAGGAAAAACTGTTTTTT.

The chain recombines TRBV29-1 with TRBJ1-5; the D gene is possibly TRBD1 (5 bases). V lost 6 bases and J 1 base, leaving 13 bases between the germline ends. Germline V gene data show CDR1 as SQVTM and CDR2 as ANQGSEA. CDR3 length equals 14 residues. CDR3 loop: CSVTSGTSNQPQHF. In nucleotides, the CDR3 is TGCAGCGTCACGTCAGGGACGAGCAATCAGCCCCAGCATTTT.

V gene TRBV28 combines with J gene TRBJ2-4, with unresolved D. The CDR3 contains 17 residues. Germline-derived CDR1 and CDR2 are MDHEN and SYDVKM. The V gene lost 5 bases and the J gene lost 4 bases, with 21 bases spanning the gap. This chain's CDR3 is CASSVTILGPVKNIQYF. DNA of the CDR3: TGTGCCAGCAGTGTTACTATACTCGGGCCAGTAAAAAACATTCAGTACTTC.

V and J are TRBV6-5 and TRBJ1-4; D possibly corresponds to TRBD1 (5 bases). This CDR3 region has 11 residues. CDR1 is MNHEY and CDR2 is SVGAGI in the germline V gene. The CDR3 is CATKGLEKLFF. The CDR3 bases are TGTGCTACTAAGGGGCTTGAAAAACTGTTTTTT.

This clonotype turned up a few times. The chain couples TRBV18 to TRBJ2-3; tentative D call: TRBD1 (6 bases). The germline CDR1 and CDR2 sequences are KGHSH and LQKENI. The V gene lost 2 bases and the J gene lost 1 base, with 10 bases spanning the gap. The CDR3 totals 15 residues. CDR3 sequence: CASSPVQGRTDTQYF. CDR3 DNA: TGTGCCAGCTCACCAGTCCAGGGGCGCACAGATACGCAGTATTTT.

This rearrangement joins TRBV4-3 to TRBJ2-2; D tentatively reads TRBD1 or TRBD2 (5 bases each). V was cut by 0 bases and J by 6 bases, with 14 bases left in between. Germline CDR1 is LGHNA and CDR2 is YSLEER. CDR3 size: 16 residues. CDR3 sequence: CASSQETSRGAGELFF. Written as DNA, the CDR3 is TGCGCCAGCAGCCAAGAAACTTCCAGAGGGGCCGGGGAGCTGTTTTTT.

Only one count was recorded for this clonotype. This chain connects TRBV18 to TRBJ2-5; a possible D gene is TRBD1 (6 bases). Germline CDR1 KGHSH, CDR2 LQKENI. CDR3 length equals 14 residues. V lost 3 bases and J 2 bases, leaving 10 bases between the germline ends. Here the CDR3 reads CASSPKGQQETQYF. The CDR3 region has the DNA TGTGCCAGCTCACCGAAGGGACAACAAGAGACCCAGTACTTC.

This clonotype was found a few times. The V and J genes are TRBV4-3 and TRBJ1-2; possibly TRBD1 for D (5 bases). The CDR3 length is 16 residues. V lost 0 bases to trimming and J lost 5 bases, with 16 bases between them. The germline V gene has CDR1 LGHNA and CDR2 YSLEER. CDR3 protein: CASSQDQDGGAYGYTF. As DNA, the CDR3 is TGCGCCAGCAGCCAAGATCAGGACGGAGGGGCGTATGGCTACACCTTC.

This chain joins TRBV4-2 and TRBJ2-7; D possibly matches TRBD1 or TRBD2 (5 bases each). Trimming took off 3 bases at V and 4 bases at J, with 16 bases between the two ends. In germline, CDR1 is LGHNA, CDR2 YNFKEQ. The CDR3 is 15 amino acids. The CDR3 reads CASSQAGTVIYEQYF. In nucleotides, the CDR3 is TGTGCCAGCAGCCAGGCCGGGACCGTGATTTACGAGCAGTACTTC.

This clonotype was observed many times. V usage is TRBV7-2 and J usage is TRBJ2-7; D perhaps matches TRBD1 (6 bases). CDR1 and CDR2 (germline): SGHTA, FQGNSA. Trimming removed 4 bases at V and 4 bases at J, with 11 bases between. The CDR3 contains 13 residues. The DNA for the CDR3 is TGTGCCAGCAGCTGGGACAACAGTTACGAGCAGTACTTC. This translates into CASSWDNSYEQYF.

V gene TRBV4-3 combines with J gene TRBJ1-4; D unresolved. Germline values: CDR1 LGHNA, CDR2 YSLEER. The ends were cut back, 0 bases at V and 4 bases at J, with 6 bases in the middle. The CDR3 is 14 residues long. The CDR3 sequence: CASSQDIGNEKLFF. The CDR3, as DNA: TGCGCCAGCAGCCAAGACATCGGTAATGAAAAACTGTTTTTT.

The chain carries TRBV29-1 and TRBJ2-1, with D possibly matching TRBD2 (5 bases). This CDR3 has 15 residues. Germline lookup yields CDR1 SQVTM and CDR2 ANQGSEA. Trimming stripped 2 bases from V and 4 bases from J, with 15 bases between. The CDR3 DNA reads TGCAGCGTTGAACGGGGTTCCCCGGCGTACAATGAGCAGTTCTTC. Amino acid sequence: CSVERGSPAYNEQFF.